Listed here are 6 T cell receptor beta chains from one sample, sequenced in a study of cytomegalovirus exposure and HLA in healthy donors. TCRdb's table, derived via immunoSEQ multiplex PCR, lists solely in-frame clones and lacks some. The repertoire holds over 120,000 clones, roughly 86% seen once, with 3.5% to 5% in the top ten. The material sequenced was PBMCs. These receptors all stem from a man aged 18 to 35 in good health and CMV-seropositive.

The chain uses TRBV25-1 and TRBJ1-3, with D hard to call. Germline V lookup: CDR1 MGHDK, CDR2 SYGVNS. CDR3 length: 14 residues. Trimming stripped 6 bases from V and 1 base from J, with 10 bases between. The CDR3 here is CASSRRESGNTIYF. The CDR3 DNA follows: TGTGCCAGCAGCAGGAGGGAATCTGGAAACACCATATATTTT.

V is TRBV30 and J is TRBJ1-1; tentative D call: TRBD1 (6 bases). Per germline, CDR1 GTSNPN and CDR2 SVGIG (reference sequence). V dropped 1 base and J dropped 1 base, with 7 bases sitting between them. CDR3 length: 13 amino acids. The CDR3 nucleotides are TGTGCCTGGAGTGCACAGGGGAACACTGAAGCTTTCTTT. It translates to CAWSAQGNTEAFF.

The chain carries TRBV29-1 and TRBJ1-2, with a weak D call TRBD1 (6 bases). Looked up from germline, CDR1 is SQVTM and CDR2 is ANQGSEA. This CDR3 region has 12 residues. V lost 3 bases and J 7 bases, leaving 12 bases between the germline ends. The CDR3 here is CSVDSGAGGYTF. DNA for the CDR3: TGCAGCGTTGATTCAGGGGCAGGTGGCTACACCTTC.

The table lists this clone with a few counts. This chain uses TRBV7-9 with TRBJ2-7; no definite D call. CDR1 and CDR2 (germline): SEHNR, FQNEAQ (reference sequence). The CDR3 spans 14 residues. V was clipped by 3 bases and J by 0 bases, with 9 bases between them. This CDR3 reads CASSFEQSSYEQYF. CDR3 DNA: TGTGCCAGCAGCTTTGAACAATCCTCCTACGAGCAGTACTTC.

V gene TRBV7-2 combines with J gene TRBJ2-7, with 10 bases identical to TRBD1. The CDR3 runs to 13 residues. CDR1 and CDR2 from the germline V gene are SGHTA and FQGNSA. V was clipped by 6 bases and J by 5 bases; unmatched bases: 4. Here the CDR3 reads CASRWGQGNEQYF. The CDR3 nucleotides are TGTGCCAGCAGGTGGGGACAGGGGAACGAGCAGTACTTC. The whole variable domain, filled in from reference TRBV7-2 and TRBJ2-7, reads GAGVSQSPSNKVTEKGKDVELRCDPISGHTALYWYRQSLGQGLEFLIYFQGNSAPDKSGLPSDRFSAERTGGSVSTLTIQRTQQEDSAVYLCASRWGQGNEQYFGPGTRLTVT.

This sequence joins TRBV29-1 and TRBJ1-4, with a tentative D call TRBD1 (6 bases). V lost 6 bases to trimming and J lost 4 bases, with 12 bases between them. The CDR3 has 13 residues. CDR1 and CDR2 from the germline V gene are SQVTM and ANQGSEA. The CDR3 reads CSVQGSYNEKLFF. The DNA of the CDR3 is TGCAGCGTCCAGGGGTCTTATAATGAAAAACTGTTTTTT.